One and the same sample provided the 26 T cell receptor beta chains below, sequenced in a study of lung T cells in sarcoidosis with Löfgren's syndrome. TCRdb independently ran MiXCR on the reads; one entry per CDR3 protein. The sample consists of over 2,500 distinct CDR3 sequences, around 25% of them appearing once. Sequenced sample: CD4+ T cells from bronchoalveolar lavage. These receptors came from a human donor with sarcoidosis (Löfgren's syndrome or another form), or a control subject (not recorded which).

This clonotype has just a few counts. This sequence joins TRBV11-3 and TRBJ2-1, with 8 bases aligning to TRBD2. Germline loops: CDR1 SGHNT, CDR2 YENEEA. The V gene end was trimmed by 5 bases and the J gene end by 2 bases; junction bases not matched to a gene: 8. The CDR3 extends over 16 amino acids. The CDR3 sequence is CASSQNRGGTYNEQFF. The CDR3, as DNA: TGTGCCAGCAGCCAAAACCGGGGGGGTACCTACAATGAGCAGTTCTTC.

This clonotype has a single count. Relative to the germline gene, one junction end is altered; a read error may explain this. This chain uses TRBV2 with TRBJ2-2; either TRBD1 or TRBD2 may fit D (5 bases each). The CDR3 extends over 13 amino acids. Germline-derived CDR1 and CDR2 are SNHLY and FYNNEI. The CDR3 region has the DNA TGTGCCAGCAAAGGGGAAGACCCCGGGAAGCTGTTTTTT. Its protein product is CASKGEDPGKLFF.

This clonotype was counted at least ten times. The chain links TRBV9 to TRBJ1-1; D may be TRBD1 (6 bases). The CDR3 has 17 amino acids. Per germline, CDR1 SGDLS and CDR2 YYNGEE. Trimming took off 2 bases at V and 3 bases at J, with 20 bases between the two ends. The CDR3: CASSVKSGVIWHTEAFF. CDR3 in DNA: TGTGCCAGCAGCGTTAAATCAGGGGTGATTTGGCACACTGAAGCTTTCTTT.

In its sample, this clonotype was seen many times. V gene TRBV9 combines with J gene TRBJ1-1; D gene ambiguous. V dropped 2 bases and J dropped 1 base, with 12 bases sitting between them. Germline-derived CDR1 and CDR2 are SGDLS and YYNGEE. This CDR3 comprises 15 residues. The CDR3 loop reads CASSVSLMRNTEAFF. DNA of the CDR3: TGTGCCAGCAGCGTTTCCCTTATGAGGAACACTGAAGCTTTCTTT.

The chain carries TRBV20-1 and TRBJ2-7; TRBD1 might be the D (6 bases). This CDR3 is built from 12 residues. Trimming stripped 7 bases from V and 1 base from J, with 11 bases between. Per the germline V gene, CDR1 is DFQATT and CDR2 is SNEGSKA (reference sequence). In DNA form, the CDR3 reads TGCAGTGGGGACAAGGGATCCTACGAGCAGTACTTC. Its protein product is CSGDKGSYEQYF.

The chain links TRBV28 to TRBJ2-7; D uncertain. In germline, CDR1 is MDHEN, CDR2 SYDVKM. V lost 5 bases to trimming and J lost 1 base, with 6 bases between them. The CDR3 consists of 12 residues. This chain's CDR3 is CASSLQSYEQYF. CDR3 nucleotides: TGTGCCAGCAGTCTTCAATCCTACGAGCAGTACTTC.

The table lists this clonotype with many counts. This chain joins TRBV19 and TRBJ2-7; D remains unclear. V was clipped by 6 bases and J by 9 bases, with 6 bases between them. Germline-derived CDR1 and CDR2 are LNHDA and SQIVND (reference sequence). The CDR3 has 9 residues. Written as DNA, the CDR3 is TGTGCCAGTAGGGTTAGGCAGTACTTC. It codes for CASRVRQYF.

By share, this clonotype ranks as medium-sized. V and J are TRBV7-6 and TRBJ2-7; either TRBD1 or TRBD2 may supply D (5 bases each). This CDR3 spans 14 amino acids. Germline V gene data show CDR1 as SGHVS and CDR2 as FNYEAQ. V was shortened by 1 base and J by 6 bases, with 13 bases between the two germline ends. The CDR3 reads CASSLGAGTGEQYF. In DNA form, the CDR3 reads TGTGCCAGCAGCTTAGGGGCAGGGACGGGCGAGCAGTACTTC.

On this clonotype: A junction end diverges from the germline sequence, so it may reflect a read error. The chain has TRBV6-5 and TRBJ1-1; D not certain. CDR1 and CDR2 (germline): MNHEY, SVGAGI. The CDR3 covers 16 residues. The CDR3 sequence is CAGSYSGQPLNTEAFF. The CDR3 DNA sequence: TGTGCCGGCAGCTACTCCGGGCAGCCCCTGAACACTGAAGCTTTCTTT.

Points on this clonotype: A read error may be the cause here, since a much bigger clone is one base away. This chain connects TRBV29-1 to TRBJ2-1, with D possibly being TRBD1 or TRBD2 (5 bases each). The CDR3 extends over 13 amino acids. Per germline, CDR1 SQVTM and CDR2 ANQGSEA. This chain's CDR3 is CSVEEQAGNEQLF. The DNA of the CDR3 is TGCAGCGTTGAAGAACAGGCGGGCAATGAGCAGCTCTTC.

Sample share makes this clonotype medium-sized. The gene calls are TRBV2 and TRBJ2-1; a weak D match, TRBD2 (6 bases). V was shortened by 3 bases and J by 9 bases, with 12 bases between the two germline ends. The CDR3 loop spans 13 amino acids. Germline V gene lookup returns CDR1 SNHLY and CDR2 FYNNEI. This chain's CDR3 is CASSEEGRLEQFF. DNA for the CDR3: TGTGCCAGCAGTGAGGAGGGGCGGCTTGAGCAGTTCTTC.

On this clonotype itself: Possible read error: a much larger clone is one base away. The chain joins TRBV11-3 to TRBJ2-1; the match to TRBD1 covers 7 bases. This CDR3 contains 14 residues. CDR1 is SGHNT and CDR2 is YENEEA in the germline V gene. CDR3 sequence (DNA): TGTGCCAGCGGCTTAGGCGGCAGGGGGAATGAGCAGTTCTTC. This translates into CASGLGGRGNEQFF.

By sample share, this clonotype is medium-sized. This chain joins TRBV28 and TRBJ1-5; TRBD1 matches 7 bases. From germline, CDR1 is MDHEN and CDR2 SYDVKM. V lost 6 bases, J lost 3 bases, and 5 bases stayed unmatched. The CDR3 is 14 residues long. The CDR3 reads CASRAQGPNQPQHF. CDR3 nucleotides: TGTGCCAGCAGAGCACAGGGGCCCAATCAGCCCCAGCATTTT.

This clonotype appeared many times. A much larger clonotype is one base distant, so this may be a read error. V usage is TRBV20-1 and J usage is TRBJ2-3; TRBD1 agrees at 8 bases. The end of the DNA aligns better with TRBJ1-5, so the J call may be wrong. The length of the CDR3 is 14 residues. Per the germline V gene, CDR1 is DFQATT and CDR2 is SNEGSKA (reference sequence). As DNA, the CDR3 is TGCAGTGCTAGAGAGGGACAGGTAGACGATACGCAGCATTTT. Amino acid sequence: CSAREGQVDDTQHF.

This clonotype came up many times. The rearrangement joins TRBV11-3 to TRBJ2-1; weak D call: TRBD2 (5 bases). V lost 1 base and J lost 8, with 9 bases in between. Germline V gene sequence: CDR1 SGHNT, CDR2 YENEEA. The CDR3 extends over 13 amino acids. Written as DNA, the CDR3 is TGTGCCAGCAGCTTAGGGGAGAGAGATGAGCAGTTCTTC. Its translation is CASSLGERDEQFF.

In this sample, this clonotype turned up many times. The chain couples TRBV20-1 to TRBJ2-7, with D perhaps matching TRBD2 (7 bases). V dropped 4 bases and J dropped 5 bases, with 18 bases sitting between them. The V gene's germline CDR1 is DFQATT and CDR2 SNEGSKA (reference sequence). CDR3 length: 14 residues. The CDR3 nucleotides are TGCAGTGCTAATCTCCAAAGGGGGGGGGACGAGCAGTACTTC. This translates into CSANLQRGGDEQYF.

The chain combines TRBV9 with TRBJ2-5, with D unresolved. CDR3 size: 11 residues. CDR1 is SGDLS and CDR2 is YYNGEE in the germline V gene. The V and J ends lost 4 bases and 3 bases respectively, with 4 bases between them. The CDR3 is CASSLKETQYF. CDR3 nucleotides: TGTGCCAGCAGCCTCAAAGAGACCCAGTACTTC.

By sample share, this clonotype is medium-sized (0.01 to 0.1%). V is TRBV2 and J is TRBJ1-5, with 7 positions matching TRBD1. The ends lost 2 bases at V and 5 bases at J; junction bases unmatched: 3. The CDR3 contains 14 residues. CDR1 and CDR2 (germline): SNHLY, FYNNEI. The CDR3 protein is CASSEQGGDQPQHF. The CDR3 DNA reads TGTGCCAGCAGTGAACAGGGGGGCGATCAGCCCCAGCATTTT.

By share, this clonotype ranks as medium-sized. The rearrangement uses TRBV15 and TRBJ2-5; TRBD1 matches 8 bases. Germline V gene sequence: CDR1 LNHNV, CDR2 YYDKDF (reference sequence). V was clipped by 8 bases and J by 3 bases; unmatched bases: 8. The CDR3 runs to 14 residues. The CDR3, as DNA: TGTGCCACCTCCCGGACAGGGATAGAAGAGACCCAGTACTTC. Residues: CATSRTGIEETQYF.

As regards this clonotype: An end of the junction does not agree with germline; a read error may underlie this. This chain connects TRBV11-2 to TRBJ2-7; TRBD1 agrees at 10 bases. The CDR3 consists of 16 residues. Germline CDR1 is SGHAT and CDR2 is FQNNGV. CDR3 DNA sequence: TGTGCCAGCAGCTTTCTGACCGGGACAGGGGCCTACGATCAGTACTTC. Translation: CASSFLTGTGAYDQYF.

This clonotype was seen at least ten times. The rearrangement joins TRBV2 to TRBJ2-1; possibly TRBD2 for D (6 bases). The CDR3 contains 15 residues. The ends were cut back, 8 bases at V and 0 bases at J, with 14 bases in the middle. Germline V CDR1 and CDR2: SNHLY, FYNNEI. This CDR3 reads CASRSGGSSYNEQFF. The DNA of the CDR3 is TGTGCCAGCCGAAGTGGGGGGAGCTCCTACAATGAGCAGTTCTTC.

This clonotype was observed a handful of times. A much larger clone lies a single base off, so this may be a read error. The rearrangement joins TRBV6-1 to TRBJ2-7; either TRBD1 or TRBD2 may supply D (6 bases each). The CDR3 length is 14 residues. The germline CDR1 and CDR2 sequences are MNHNS and SASEGT. CDR3 nucleotides: TGTGCCAGCAGCCTACTCTCGGGGGCATACGGGCAGTACTTC. It yields the protein CASSLLSGAYGQYF.

Concerning this clonotype: The conserved phenylalanine or tryptophan normally closing the CDR3 is absent here, so this likely arose from a read error. The chain uses TRBV25-1 and TRBJ1-3; D unclear. The V end lost 6 bases, the J end lost 2 bases, and 5 bases lay between the germline ends. Per germline, CDR1 MGHDK and CDR2 SYGVNS. The CDR3 runs 12 residues. CDR3: CASRTAGNTIYL. The CDR3 DNA follows: TGTGCCAGCAGAACAGCTGGAAACACCATATATCTT.

Turning to this clonotype: Because the CDR3 is missing its conserved closing phenylalanine or tryptophan, this is likely a read error. Because the CDR3's place on the DNA is in doubt, the DNA is left out and the CDR3 is given as listed by TCRdb. This chain links TRBV9 with TRBJ2-7; the table names TRBD1, a call not compared with the DNA. The CDR3 sequence runs 14 residues, both termini included. CDR1 and CDR2 from the germline V gene are SGDLS and YYNGEE. This CDR3 reads CASSVSGQTYEHYL.

This clonotype was found once. The junction does not match germline at one end; this may be a read error. V and J are TRBV10-1 and TRBJ2-3, with D possibly being TRBD1 (5 bases). This CDR3 has 14 amino acids. Germline-derived CDR1 and CDR2 are WNHNN and SYGVQD (reference sequence). The CDR3 nucleotides read TGCGCCAGCAGTGGTGGCCTGAGCACAGGTACGCAGTATTTT. The encoded protein is CASSGGLSTGTQYF.

The gene calls are TRBV19 and TRBJ2-1; D unresolved. Trimming took 8 bases from V and 4 from J, leaving 6 bases between them. Looked up from germline, CDR1 is LNHDA and CDR2 is SQIVND (reference sequence). The CDR3 has 11 amino acids. This chain's CDR3 is CASRIYNEQFF. The CDR3 bases are TGTGCCAGTCGGATTTACAATGAGCAGTTCTTC. Looking up the rest from reference TRBV19 and TRBJ2-1 gives the full variable domain: DGGITQSPKYLFRKEGQNVTLSCEQNLNHDAMYWYRQDPGQGLRLIYYSQIVNDFQKGDIAEGYSVSREKKESFPLTVTSAQKNPTAFYLCASRIYNEQFFGPGTRLTVL.